This T cell receptor (beta chain) was observed in a study of cytomegalovirus exposure and HLA in healthy donors. About the study: Among the approximately 400 genotyped donors, approximately 81% were placed in the Caucasian-associated ancestry cluster. Findings of the study overall: Common viral pathogens were later found to be apparently linked to several of the most significant clusters. Sequence variants that were highly shared formed a cluster that was likely a sequencing artifact. CMV serostatus was the sole immune exposure information available.

Trimming took 0 bases from V and 4 from J, leaving 15 bases between them. The germline V gene encodes CDR1 SNHLY and CDR2 FYNNEI. The CDR3 loop spans 16 amino acids. It was with 60 Vbeta and 13 Jbeta primers that the PCR ran. Clones were sequenced by immunoSEQ multiplex PCR, and TCRdb holds only the in-frame ones, with some missing. The sample lists approximately 100,000 clones, about 80% seen once, with approximately 5% in the top ten. As for this clone: Its specificity is not known.

Sequencing was performed on PBMCs. J is TRBJ1-2 and V is TRBV2; possible D gene TRBD1, 6 bases. The receptor comes from a man aged 55 to 70 in good health and CMV-seropositive. CDR3 loop: CASSEAGQTTFYGYTF. DNA for the CDR3: TGTGCCAGCAGTGAAGCCGGACAGACAACTTTCTATGGCTACACCTTC. Complete variable domain (other parts from reference TRBV2 and TRBJ1-2): EPEVTQTPSHQVTQMGQEVILRCVPISNHLYFYWYRQILGQKVEFLVSFYNNEISEKSEIFDDQFSVERPDGSNFTLKIRSTKLEDSAMYFCASSEAGQTTFYGYTFGSGTRLTVV.